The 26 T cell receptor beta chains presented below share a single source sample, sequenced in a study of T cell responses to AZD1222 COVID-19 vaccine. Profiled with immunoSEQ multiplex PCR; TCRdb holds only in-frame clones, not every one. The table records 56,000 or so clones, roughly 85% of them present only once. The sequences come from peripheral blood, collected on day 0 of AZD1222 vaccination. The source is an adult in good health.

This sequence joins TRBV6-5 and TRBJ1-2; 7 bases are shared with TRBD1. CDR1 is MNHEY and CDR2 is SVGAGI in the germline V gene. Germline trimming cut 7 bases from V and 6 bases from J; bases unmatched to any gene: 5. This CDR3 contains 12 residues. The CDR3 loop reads CASTGRGHGYTF. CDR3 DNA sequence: TGTGCCAGCACTGGAAGGGGGCATGGCTACACCTTC.

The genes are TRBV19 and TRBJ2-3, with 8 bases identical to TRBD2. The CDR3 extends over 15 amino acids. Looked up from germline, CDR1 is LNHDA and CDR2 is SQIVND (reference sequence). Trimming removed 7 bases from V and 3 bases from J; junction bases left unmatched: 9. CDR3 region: CASTTSGTRTDTQYF. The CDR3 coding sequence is TGTGCCAGTACCACGTCCGGGACTAGAACAGATACGCAGTATTTT.

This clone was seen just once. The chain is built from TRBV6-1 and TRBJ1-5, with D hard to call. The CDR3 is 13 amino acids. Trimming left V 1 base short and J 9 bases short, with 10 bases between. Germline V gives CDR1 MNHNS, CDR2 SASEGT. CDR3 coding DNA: TGTGCCAGCAGTGAAGTGACCCTTCGGCCCCAGCATTTT. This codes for CASSEVTLRPQHF.

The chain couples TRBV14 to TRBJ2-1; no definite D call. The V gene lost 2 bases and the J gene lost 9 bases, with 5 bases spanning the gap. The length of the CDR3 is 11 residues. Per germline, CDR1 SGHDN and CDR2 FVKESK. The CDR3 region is CASSQTVEQFF. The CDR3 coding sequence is TGTGCCAGCAGCCAAACGGTTGAGCAGTTCTTC.

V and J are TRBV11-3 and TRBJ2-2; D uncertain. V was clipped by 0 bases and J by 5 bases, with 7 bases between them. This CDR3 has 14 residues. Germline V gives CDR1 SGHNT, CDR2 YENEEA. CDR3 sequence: CASSLDLGTGELFF. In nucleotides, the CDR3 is TGTGCCAGCAGCTTAGACCTGGGTACCGGGGAGCTGTTTTTT.

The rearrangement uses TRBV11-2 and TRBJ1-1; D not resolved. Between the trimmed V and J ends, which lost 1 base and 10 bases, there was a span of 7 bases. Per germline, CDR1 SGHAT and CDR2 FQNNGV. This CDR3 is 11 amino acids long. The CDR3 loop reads CASSLGGRAFF. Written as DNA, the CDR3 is TGTGCCAGCAGCTTAGGCGGACGAGCTTTCTTT.

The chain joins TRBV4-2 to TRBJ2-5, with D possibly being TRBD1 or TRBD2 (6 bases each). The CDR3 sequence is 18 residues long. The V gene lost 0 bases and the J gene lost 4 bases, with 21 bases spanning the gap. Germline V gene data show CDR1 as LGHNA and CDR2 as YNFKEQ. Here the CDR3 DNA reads TGTGCCAGCAGCCAAGACGACCCAAGACTTAAGGGGGGAGAGACCCAGTACTTC. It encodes CASSQDDPRLKGGETQYF.

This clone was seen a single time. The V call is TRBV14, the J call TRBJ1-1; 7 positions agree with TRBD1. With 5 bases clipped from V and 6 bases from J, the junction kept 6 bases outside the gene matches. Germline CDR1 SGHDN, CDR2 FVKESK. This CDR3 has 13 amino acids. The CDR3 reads CASSATTGSEAFF. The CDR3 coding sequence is TGTGCCAGCAGCGCGACGACAGGGTCTGAAGCTTTCTTT.

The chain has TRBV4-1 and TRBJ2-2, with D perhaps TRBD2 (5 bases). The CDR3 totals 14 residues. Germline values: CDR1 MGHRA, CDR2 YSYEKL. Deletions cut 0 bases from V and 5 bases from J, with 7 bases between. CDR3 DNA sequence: TGCGCCAGCAGCCAAGAGTGGGAGACCGGGGAGCTGTTTTTT. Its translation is CASSQEWETGELFF.

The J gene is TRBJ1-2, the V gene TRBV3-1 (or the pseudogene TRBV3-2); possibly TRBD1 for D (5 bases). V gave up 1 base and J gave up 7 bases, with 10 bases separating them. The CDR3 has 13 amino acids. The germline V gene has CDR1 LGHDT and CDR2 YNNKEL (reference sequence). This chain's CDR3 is CASSQVRVGGYTF. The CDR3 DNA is TGTGCCAGCAGCCAAGTCAGGGTTGGTGGCTACACCTTC.

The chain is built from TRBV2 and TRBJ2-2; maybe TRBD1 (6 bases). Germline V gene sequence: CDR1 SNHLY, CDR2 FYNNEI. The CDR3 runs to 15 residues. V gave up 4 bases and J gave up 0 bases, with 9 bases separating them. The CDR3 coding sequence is TGTGCCAGCAGTGGTGGGACAACGAACACCGGGGAGCTGTTTTTT. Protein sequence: CASSGGTTNTGELFF.

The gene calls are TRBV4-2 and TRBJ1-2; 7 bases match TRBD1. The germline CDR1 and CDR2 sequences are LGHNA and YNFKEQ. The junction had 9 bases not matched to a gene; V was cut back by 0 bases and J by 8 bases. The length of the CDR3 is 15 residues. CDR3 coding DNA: TGTGCCAGCAGCCAAGAACAGGGGCTAGCTATGGGCTACACCTTC. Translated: CASSQEQGLAMGYTF.

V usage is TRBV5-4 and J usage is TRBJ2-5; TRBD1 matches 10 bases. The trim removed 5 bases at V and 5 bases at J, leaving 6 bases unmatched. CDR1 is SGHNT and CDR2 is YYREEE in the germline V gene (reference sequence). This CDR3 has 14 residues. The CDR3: CASRETGGGETQYF. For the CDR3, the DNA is TGTGCCAGCAGAGAGACAGGGGGCGGGGAGACCCAGTACTTC.

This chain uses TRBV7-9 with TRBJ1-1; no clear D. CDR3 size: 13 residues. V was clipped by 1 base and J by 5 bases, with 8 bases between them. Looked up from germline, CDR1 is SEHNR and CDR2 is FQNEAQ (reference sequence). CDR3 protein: CASSLERGTEAFF. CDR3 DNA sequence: TGTGCCAGCAGCTTAGAAAGAGGGACTGAAGCTTTCTTT. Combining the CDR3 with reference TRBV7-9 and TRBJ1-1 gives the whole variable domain DTGVSQNPRHKITKRGQNVTFRCDPISEHNRLYWYRQTLGQGPEFLTYFQNEAQLEKSRLLSDRFSAERPKGSFSTLEIQRTEQGDSAMYLCASSLERGTEAFFGQGTRLTVV.

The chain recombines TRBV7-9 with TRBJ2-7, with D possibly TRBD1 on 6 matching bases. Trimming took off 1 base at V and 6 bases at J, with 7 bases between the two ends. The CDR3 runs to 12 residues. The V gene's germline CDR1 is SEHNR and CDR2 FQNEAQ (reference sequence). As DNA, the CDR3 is TGTGCCAGCAGCTTAGGGGGGCGCGAGCAGTACTTC. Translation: CASSLGGREQYF.

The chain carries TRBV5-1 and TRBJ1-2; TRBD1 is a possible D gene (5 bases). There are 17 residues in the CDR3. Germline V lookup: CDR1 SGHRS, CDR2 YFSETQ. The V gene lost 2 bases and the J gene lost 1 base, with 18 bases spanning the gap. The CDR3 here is CASSLTPRSGGNYGYTF. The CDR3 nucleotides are TGCGCCAGCAGCTTAACCCCCAGGTCGGGGGGTAACTATGGCTACACCTTC.

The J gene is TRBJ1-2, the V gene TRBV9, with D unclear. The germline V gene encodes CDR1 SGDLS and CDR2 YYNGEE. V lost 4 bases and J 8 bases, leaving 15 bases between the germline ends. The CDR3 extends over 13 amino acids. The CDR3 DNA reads TGTGCCAGCAGCCCCCCCCACGGTGGCGGCTACACCTTC. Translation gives CASSPPHGGGYTF.

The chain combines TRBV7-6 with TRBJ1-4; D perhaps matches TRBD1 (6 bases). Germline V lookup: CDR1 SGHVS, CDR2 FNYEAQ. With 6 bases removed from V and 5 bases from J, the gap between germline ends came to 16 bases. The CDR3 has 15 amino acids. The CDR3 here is CASSRLGQKNEKLFF. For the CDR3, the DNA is TGTGCCAGCAGTCGCCTCGGACAGAAGAATGAAAAACTGTTTTTT.

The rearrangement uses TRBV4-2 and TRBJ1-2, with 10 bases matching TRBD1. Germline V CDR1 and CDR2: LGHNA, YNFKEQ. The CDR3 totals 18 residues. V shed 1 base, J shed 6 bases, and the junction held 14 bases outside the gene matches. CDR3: CASSQVGDRGIRGDGYTF. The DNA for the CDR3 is TGTGCCAGCAGCCAAGTTGGGGACAGGGGAATCAGAGGGGATGGCTACACCTTC.

The CDR3 protein is CASSARTGGIYTF. The CDR3 DNA follows: TGTGCCAGCAGCGCACGGACAGGAGGGATCTACACCTTC. J is TRBJ1-2 and V is TRBV2, with 7 bases matching TRBD1. The CDR3 covers 13 residues. V lost 6 bases, J lost 10 bases, and 11 bases stayed unmatched. Germline CDR1 SNHLY, CDR2 FYNNEI.

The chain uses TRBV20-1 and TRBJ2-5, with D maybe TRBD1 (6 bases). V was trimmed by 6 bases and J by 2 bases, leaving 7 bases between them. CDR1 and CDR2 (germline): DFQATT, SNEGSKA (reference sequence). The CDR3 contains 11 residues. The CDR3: CSADSQETQYF. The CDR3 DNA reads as TGCAGTGCGGACAGTCAAGAGACCCAGTACTTC.

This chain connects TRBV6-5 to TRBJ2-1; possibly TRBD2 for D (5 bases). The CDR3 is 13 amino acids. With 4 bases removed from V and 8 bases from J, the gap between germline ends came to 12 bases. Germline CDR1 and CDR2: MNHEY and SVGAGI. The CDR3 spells CASSSGLLDEQFF. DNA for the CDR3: TGTGCCAGCAGTTCAGGACTTTTGGATGAGCAGTTCTTC.

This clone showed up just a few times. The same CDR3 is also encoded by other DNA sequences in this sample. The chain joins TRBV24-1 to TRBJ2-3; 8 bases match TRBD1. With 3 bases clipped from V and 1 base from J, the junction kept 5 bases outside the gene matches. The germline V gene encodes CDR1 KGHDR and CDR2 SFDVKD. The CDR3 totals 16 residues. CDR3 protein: CATSDPGTGRTDTQYF. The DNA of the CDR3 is TGTGCCACCAGTGATCCAGGGACAGGCCGCACAGATACGCAGTATTTT.

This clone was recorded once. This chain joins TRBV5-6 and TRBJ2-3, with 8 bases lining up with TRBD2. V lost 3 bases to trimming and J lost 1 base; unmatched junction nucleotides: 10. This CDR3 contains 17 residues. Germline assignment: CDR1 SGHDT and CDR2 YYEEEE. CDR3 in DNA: TGTGCCAGCAGCTCATTAGTGTGGCGGGAGGGCACAGATACGCAGTATTTT. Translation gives CASSSLVWREGTDTQYF.

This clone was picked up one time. The CDR3 bases are TGTGCCAGCAGCTTAGGGGTGAACTACGAGCAGTACTTC. Translating gives CASSLGVNYEQYF. The chain carries TRBV7-6 and TRBJ2-7; D ambiguous. V shed 1 base and J shed 3 bases, with 7 bases lying between them. The CDR3 consists of 13 residues. Germline values: CDR1 SGHVS, CDR2 FNYEAQ.

The DNA of the CDR3 is TGTGCCAGTAGTATGAGTAGCGGGGGCTCTGGGGCCAACGTCCTGACTTTC. It translates to CASSMSSGGSGANVLTF. The chain joins TRBV19 to TRBJ2-6; 9 bases are a match to TRBD2. CDR1 LNHDA and CDR2 SQIVND come from the germline V gene (reference sequence). V lost 3 bases and J lost 0; bases outside the gene matches: 3. The CDR3 is 17 amino acids.